The entry below describes one T cell receptor (beta chain). Its antigen is unidentified. The data derive from a study of T cell responses to AZD1222 COVID-19 vaccine. In the study overall: Second-dose intervals near 4 or 12 weeks were combined.

Study-level findings and limits: Two AZD1222 doses significantly raised spike-specific TCR breadth and depth over controls.

Method: immunoSEQ multiplex PCR; TCRdb's copy keeps in-frame clones and lacks some. The top ten hold about 2.9% of the sample, which has about 87,000 clones, approximately 87% seen once. This CDR3 is 12 amino acids long. The V gene lost 6 bases and the J gene lost 4 bases, with 10 bases spanning the gap. Germline V gives CDR1 SNHLY, CDR2 FYNNEI. The receptor was derived from an adult in good health. The sequenced sample was peripheral blood, obtained on day 0 of AZD1222 vaccination. This chain joins TRBV2 and TRBJ2-7; D might be TRBD1 or TRBD2, each matching 5 bases. CDR3 region: CASRGVSYEQYF. The DNA of the CDR3 is TGTGCCAGCAGGGGGGTGTCGTACGAGCAGTACTTC. The entire variable domain, with the rest obtained from reference TRBV2 and TRBJ2-7, is as follows: EPEVTQTPSHQVTQMGQEVILRCVPISNHLYFYWYRQILGQKVEFLVSFYNNEISEKSEIFDDQFSVERPDGSNFTLKIRSTKLEDSAMYFCASRGVSYEQYFGPGTRLTVT.